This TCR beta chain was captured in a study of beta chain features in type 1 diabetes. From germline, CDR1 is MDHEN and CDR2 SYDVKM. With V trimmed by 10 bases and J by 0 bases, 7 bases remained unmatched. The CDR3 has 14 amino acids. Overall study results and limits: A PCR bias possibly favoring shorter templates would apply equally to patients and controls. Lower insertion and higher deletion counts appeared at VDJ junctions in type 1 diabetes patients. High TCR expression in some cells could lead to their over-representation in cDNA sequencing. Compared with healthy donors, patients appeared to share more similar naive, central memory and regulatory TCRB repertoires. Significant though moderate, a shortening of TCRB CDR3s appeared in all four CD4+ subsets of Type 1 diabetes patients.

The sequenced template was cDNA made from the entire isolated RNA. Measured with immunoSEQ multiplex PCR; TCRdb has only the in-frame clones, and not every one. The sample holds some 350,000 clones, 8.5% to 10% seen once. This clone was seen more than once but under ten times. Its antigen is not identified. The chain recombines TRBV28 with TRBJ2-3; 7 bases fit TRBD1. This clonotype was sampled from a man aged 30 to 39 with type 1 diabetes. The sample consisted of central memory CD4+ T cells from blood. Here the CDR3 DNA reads TGTGCCACAACCGGGACAGTTAGCACAGATACGCAGTATTTT. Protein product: CATTGTVSTDTQYF.